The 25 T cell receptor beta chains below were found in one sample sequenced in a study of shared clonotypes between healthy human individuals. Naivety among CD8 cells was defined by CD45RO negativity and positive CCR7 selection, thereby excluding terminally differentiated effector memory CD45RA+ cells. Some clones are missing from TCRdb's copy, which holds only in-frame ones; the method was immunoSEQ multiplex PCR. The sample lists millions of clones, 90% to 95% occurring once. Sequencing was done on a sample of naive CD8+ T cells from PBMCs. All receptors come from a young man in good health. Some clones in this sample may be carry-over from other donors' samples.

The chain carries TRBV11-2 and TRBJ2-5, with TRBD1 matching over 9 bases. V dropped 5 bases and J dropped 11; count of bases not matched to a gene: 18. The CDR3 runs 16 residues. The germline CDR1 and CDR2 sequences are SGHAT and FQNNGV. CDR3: CASSPHRDRARREQYF. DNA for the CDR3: TGTGCCAGCAGCCCGCACCGGGACAGGGCTAGGCGGGAGCAGTACTTC. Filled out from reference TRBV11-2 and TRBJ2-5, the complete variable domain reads EAGVAQSPRYKIIEKRQSVAFWCNPISGHATLYWYQQILGQGPKLLIQFQNNGVVDDSQLPKDRFSAERLKGVDSTLKIQPAKLEDSAVYLCASSPHRDRARREQYFGPGTRLLVL.

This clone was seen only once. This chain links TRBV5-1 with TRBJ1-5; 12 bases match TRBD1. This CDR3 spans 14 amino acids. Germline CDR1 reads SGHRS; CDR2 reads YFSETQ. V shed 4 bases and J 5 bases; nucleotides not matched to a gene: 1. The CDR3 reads CASSGTGGDQPQHF. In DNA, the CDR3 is TGCGCCAGCAGCGGGACAGGGGGCGATCAGCCCCAGCATTTT. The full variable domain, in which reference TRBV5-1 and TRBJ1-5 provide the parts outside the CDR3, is KAGVTQTPRYLIKTRGQQVTLSCSPISGHRSVSWYQQTPGQGLQFLFEYFSETQRNKGNFPGRFSGRQFSNSRSEMNVSTLELGDSALYLCASSGTGGDQPQHFGDGTRLSIL.

CDR3 protein: CASSLSSRGQYF. The DNA of the CDR3 is TGTGCCAGCAGTTTAAGCTCGCGGGGGCAGTACTTC. This chain joins TRBV28 and TRBJ2-7; D might be TRBD2 (6 bases). CDR1 and CDR2 (germline): MDHEN, SYDVKM. The CDR3 is 12 residues long. V was cut by 2 bases and J by 9 bases, with 11 bases left in between.

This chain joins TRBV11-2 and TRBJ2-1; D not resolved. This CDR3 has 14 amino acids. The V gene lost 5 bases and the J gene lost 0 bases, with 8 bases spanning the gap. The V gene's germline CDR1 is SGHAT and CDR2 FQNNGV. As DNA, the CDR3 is TGTGCCAGCAGCCACACAAGCTCCTACAATGAGCAGTTCTTC. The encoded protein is CASSHTSSYNEQFF.

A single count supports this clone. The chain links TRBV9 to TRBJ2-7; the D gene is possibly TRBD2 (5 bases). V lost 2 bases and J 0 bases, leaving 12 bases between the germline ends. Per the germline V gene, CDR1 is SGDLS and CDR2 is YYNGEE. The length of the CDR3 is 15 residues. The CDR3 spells CASSVTLGSSYEQYF. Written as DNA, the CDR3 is TGTGCCAGCAGCGTTACTCTAGGGAGCTCCTACGAGCAGTACTTC.

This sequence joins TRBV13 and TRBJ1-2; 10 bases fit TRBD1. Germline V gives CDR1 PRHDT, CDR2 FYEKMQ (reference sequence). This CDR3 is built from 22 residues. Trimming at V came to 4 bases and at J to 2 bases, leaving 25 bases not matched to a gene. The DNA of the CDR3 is TGTGCCAGCAGCTCCCTCAGGGGGGCTGCCGTTGGGACAGGGGTCCGCAACTATGGCTACACCTTC. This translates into CASSSLRGAAVGTGVRNYGYTF.

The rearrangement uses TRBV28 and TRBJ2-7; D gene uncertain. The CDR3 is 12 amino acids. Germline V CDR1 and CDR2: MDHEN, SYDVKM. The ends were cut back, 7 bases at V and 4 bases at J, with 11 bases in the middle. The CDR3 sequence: CASTSVGYEQYF. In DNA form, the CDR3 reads TGTGCCAGCACCTCAGTGGGGTACGAGCAGTACTTC.

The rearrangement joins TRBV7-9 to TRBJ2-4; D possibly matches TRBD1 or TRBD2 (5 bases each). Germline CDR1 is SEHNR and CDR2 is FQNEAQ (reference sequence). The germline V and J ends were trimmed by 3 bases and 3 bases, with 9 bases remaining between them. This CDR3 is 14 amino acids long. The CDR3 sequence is CASSFGGVKNIQYF. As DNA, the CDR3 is TGTGCCAGCAGCTTTGGGGGAGTCAAAAACATTCAGTACTTC.

In DNA, the CDR3 is TGCAGCGTTGACGAGGACAGGGGGCTGTTTGGAAACACCATATATTTT. This gives the protein CSVDEDRGLFGNTIYF. V is TRBV29-1 and J is TRBJ1-3, with TRBD1 matching 11 bases. Germline-derived CDR1 and CDR2 are SQVTM and ANQGSEA. CDR3 size: 16 residues. J gave up 3 bases and V 3 bases, and 7 bases lay outside the gene matches. Combining the CDR3 with reference TRBV29-1 and TRBJ1-3 gives the whole variable domain SAVISQKPSRDICQRGTSLTIQCQVDSQVTMMFWYRQQPGQSLTLIATANQGSEATYESGFVIDKFPISRPNLTFSTLTVSNMSPEDSSIYLCSVDEDRGLFGNTIYFGEGSWLTVV.

The chain's CDR3 is CASSLQTRADQYF. The DNA for the CDR3 is TGTGCCAGTAGCCTGCAGACAAGGGCGGACCAGTACTTC. The gene calls are TRBV19 and TRBJ2-4; D is ambiguous. The germline gives CDR1 LNHDA, CDR2 SQIVND (reference sequence). V was trimmed by 6 bases and J by 13 bases, leaving 19 bases between them. CDR3 length equals 13 residues.

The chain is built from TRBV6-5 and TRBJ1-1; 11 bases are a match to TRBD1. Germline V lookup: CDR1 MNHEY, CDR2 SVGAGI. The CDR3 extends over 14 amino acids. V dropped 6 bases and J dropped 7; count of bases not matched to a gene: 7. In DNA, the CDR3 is TGTGCCAGCAGAATCGGGACAGGGGGTAATGAAGCTTTCTTT. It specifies CASRIGTGGNEAFF.

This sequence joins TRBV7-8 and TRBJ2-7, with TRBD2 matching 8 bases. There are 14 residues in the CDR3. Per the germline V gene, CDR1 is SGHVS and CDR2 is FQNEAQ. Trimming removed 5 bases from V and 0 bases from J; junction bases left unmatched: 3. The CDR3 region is CASSILAGSYEQYF. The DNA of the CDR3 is TGTGCCAGCAGCATCCTAGCGGGCTCCTACGAGCAGTACTTC.

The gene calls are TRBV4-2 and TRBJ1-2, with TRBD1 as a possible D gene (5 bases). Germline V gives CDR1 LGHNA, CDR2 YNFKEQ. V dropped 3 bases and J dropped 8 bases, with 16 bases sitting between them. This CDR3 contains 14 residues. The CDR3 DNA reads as TGTGCCAGCAGCCACTGGGGGGATCGGGGAGGCTACACCTTC. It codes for CASSHWGDRGGYTF.

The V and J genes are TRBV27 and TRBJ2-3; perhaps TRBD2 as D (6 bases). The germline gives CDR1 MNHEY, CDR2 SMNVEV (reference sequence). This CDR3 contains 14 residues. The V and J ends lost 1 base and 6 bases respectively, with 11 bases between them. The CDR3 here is CASSLYGSGDTQYF. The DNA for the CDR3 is TGTGCCAGCAGTTTATACGGGAGCGGGGATACGCAGTATTTT.

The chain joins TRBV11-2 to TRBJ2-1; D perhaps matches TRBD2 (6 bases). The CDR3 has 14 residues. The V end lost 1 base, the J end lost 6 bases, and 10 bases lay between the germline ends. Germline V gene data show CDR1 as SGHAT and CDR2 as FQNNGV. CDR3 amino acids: CASSLGPAGNEQFF. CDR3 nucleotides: TGTGCCAGCAGCTTAGGCCCAGCGGGCAATGAGCAGTTCTTC.

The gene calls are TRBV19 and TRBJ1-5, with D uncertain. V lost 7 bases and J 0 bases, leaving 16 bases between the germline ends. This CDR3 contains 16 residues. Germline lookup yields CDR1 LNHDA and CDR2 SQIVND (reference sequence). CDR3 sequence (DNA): TGTGCCAGTAAGGTGCATTCCCGCAATAGCAATCAGCCCCAGCATTTT. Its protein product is CASKVHSRNSNQPQHF. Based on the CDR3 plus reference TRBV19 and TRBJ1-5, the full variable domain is DGGITQSPKYLFRKEGQNVTLSCEQNLNHDAMYWYRQDPGQGLRLIYYSQIVNDFQKGDIAEGYSVSREKKESFPLTVTSAQKNPTAFYLCASKVHSRNSNQPQHFGDGTRLSIL.

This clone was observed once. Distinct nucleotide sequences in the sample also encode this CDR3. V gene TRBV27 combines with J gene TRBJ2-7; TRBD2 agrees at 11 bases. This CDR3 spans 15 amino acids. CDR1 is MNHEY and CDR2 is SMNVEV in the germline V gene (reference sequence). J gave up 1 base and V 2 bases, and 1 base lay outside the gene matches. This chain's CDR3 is CASSLRTSGSYEQYF. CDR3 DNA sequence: TGTGCCAGCAGTTTAAGGACTAGCGGGTCCTACGAGCAGTACTTC.

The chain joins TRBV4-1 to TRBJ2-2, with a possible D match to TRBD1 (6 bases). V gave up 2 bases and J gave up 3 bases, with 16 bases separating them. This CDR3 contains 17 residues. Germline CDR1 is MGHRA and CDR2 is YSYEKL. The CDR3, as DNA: TGCGCCAGCAGCCAACTCCACAGGGACGGGTACACCGGGGAGCTGTTTTTT. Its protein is CASSQLHRDGYTGELFF.

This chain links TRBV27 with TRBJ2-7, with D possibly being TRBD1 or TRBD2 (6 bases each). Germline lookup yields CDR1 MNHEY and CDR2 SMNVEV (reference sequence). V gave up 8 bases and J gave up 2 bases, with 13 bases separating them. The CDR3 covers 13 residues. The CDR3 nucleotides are TGTGCCAGCGCCCTAGGGGGGACCTACGAGCAGTACTTC. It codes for CASALGGTYEQYF.

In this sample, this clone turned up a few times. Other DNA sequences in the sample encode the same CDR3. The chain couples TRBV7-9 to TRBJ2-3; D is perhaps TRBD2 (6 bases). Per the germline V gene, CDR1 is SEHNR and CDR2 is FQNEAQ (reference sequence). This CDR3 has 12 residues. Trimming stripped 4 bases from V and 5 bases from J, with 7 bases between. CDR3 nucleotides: TGTGCCAGCAGCTCGCGGGGAGATACGCAGTATTTT. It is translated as CASSSRGDTQYF. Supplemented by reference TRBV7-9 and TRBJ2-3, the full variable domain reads DTGVSQNPRHKITKRGQNVTFRCDPISEHNRLYWYRQTLGQGPEFLTYFQNEAQLEKSRLLSDRFSAERPKGSFSTLEIQRTEQGDSAMYLCASSSRGDTQYFGPGTRLTVL.

CDR3 in amino acids: CSVEVGLARKQFF. The CDR3 coding sequence is TGCAGCGTTGAAGTAGGACTAGCTCGAAAGCAGTTCTTC. The chain combines TRBV29-1 with TRBJ2-1, with 8 bases matching TRBD2. Germline values: CDR1 SQVTM, CDR2 ANQGSEA. Trimming cost V 1 base and J 11 bases; bases outside gene matches: 7. The CDR3 is made up of 13 amino acids.

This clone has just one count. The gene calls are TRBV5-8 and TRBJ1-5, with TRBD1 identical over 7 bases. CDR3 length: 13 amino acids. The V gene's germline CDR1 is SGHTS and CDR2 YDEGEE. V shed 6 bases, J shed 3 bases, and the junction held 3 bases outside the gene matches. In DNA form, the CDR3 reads TGTGCCAGCAACCAGGGGGTCAATCAGCCCCAGCATTTT. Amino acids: CASNQGVNQPQHF.

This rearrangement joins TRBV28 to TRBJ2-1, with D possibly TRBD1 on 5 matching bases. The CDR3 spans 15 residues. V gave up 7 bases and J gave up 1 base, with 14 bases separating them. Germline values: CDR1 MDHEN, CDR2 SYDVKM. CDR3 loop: CASKLRAGSYNEQFF. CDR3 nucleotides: TGTGCCAGCAAGCTCCGGGCAGGGTCCTACAATGAGCAGTTCTTC. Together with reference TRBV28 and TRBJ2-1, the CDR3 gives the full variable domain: DVKVTQSSRYLVKRTGEKVFLECVQDMDHENMFWYRQDPGLGLRLIYFSYDVKMKEKGDIPEGYSVSREKKERFSLILESASTNQTSMYLCASKLRAGSYNEQFFGPGTRLTVL.

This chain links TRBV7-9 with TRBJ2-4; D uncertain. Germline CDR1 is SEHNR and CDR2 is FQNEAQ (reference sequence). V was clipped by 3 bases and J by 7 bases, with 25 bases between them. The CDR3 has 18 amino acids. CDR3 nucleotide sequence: TGTGCCAGCAGCTTGAACTTAGCCCATAGCCACCCGACCAACATTCAGTACTTC. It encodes CASSLNLAHSHPTNIQYF.

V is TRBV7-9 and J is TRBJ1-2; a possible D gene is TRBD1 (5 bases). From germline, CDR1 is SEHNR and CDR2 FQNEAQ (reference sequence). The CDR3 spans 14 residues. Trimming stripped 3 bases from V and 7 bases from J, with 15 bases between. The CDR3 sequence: CASSLERGRPGYTF. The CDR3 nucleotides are TGTGCCAGCAGCTTGGAGAGGGGTCGCCCTGGCTACACCTTC.